The 12 T cell receptor beta chains below all came from one sample that was sequenced in a study of beta chain features in type 1 diabetes. Study-wide points: The study found moderately but significantly shorter TCRB CDR3s in all four CD4+ subsets of Type 1 diabetes patients.

Reverse transcription of all isolated RNA meant that expressed TCRB transcripts were sequenced. The table came from immunoSEQ multiplex PCR; TCRdb's copy has only in-frame clones and leaves some out. Among about 160,000 clones listed, almost 8% were seen once. The antigens of these receptors remain unknown. Sequences were obtained from central memory CD4+ T cells from blood. These receptors were taken from a man aged 18 to 29 with type 1 diabetes.

The table lists this clone with a few counts. The rearrangement links TRBV19 to TRBJ2-1; TRBD2 aligns across 12 bases. Germline V CDR1 and CDR2: LNHDA, SQIVND (reference sequence). Losses at the gene ends were 3 bases for V and 8 bases for J; bases not matched to a gene: 5. The CDR3 is 15 residues long. This CDR3 reads CASSMTSGSGDEQFF. DNA for the CDR3: TGTGCCAGTAGTATGACTAGCGGGAGTGGAGATGAGCAGTTCTTC.

The J gene is TRBJ2-3, the V gene TRBV10-3; D is possibly TRBD1 (6 bases). Germline-derived CDR1 and CDR2 are ENHRY and SYGVKD. The CDR3 sequence is 14 residues long. The V and J ends lost 6 bases and 1 base respectively, with 11 bases between them. CDR3 sequence (DNA): TGTGCCATCAGCGGTTCAGGGGGCACAGATACGCAGTATTTT. Translation: CAISGSGGTDTQYF.

V gene TRBV12-5 combines with J gene TRBJ2-1; D may be TRBD2 (6 bases). Germline V lookup: CDR1 LGHNT, CDR2 FRNRAP. V was cut by 11 bases and J by 8 bases, with 7 bases left in between. The CDR3 sequence is 9 residues long. For the CDR3, the DNA is TGTGCTCGCGGGGATGAGCAGTTCTTC. This codes for CARGDEQFF.

This clone was seen a few times. The V call is TRBV6-1, the J call TRBJ1-2, with D possibly TRBD1 on 5 matching bases. Germline CDR1 reads MNHNS; CDR2 reads SASEGT. The V gene lost 8 bases and the J gene lost 2 bases, with 15 bases spanning the gap. This CDR3 has 14 amino acids. CDR3 DNA sequence: TGTGCCAGCGGGGGGAAAAGCGGGAACTATGGCTACACCTTC. It yields the protein CASGGKSGNYGYTF.

The chain carries TRBV5-1 and TRBJ2-7, with 7 bases that match TRBD1. This CDR3 is 14 amino acids long. Germline values: CDR1 SGHRS, CDR2 YFSETQ. With V trimmed by 2 bases and J by 3 bases, 5 bases remained unmatched. This CDR3 is CASSFIGTDYEQYF. The CDR3 nucleotides are TGCGCCAGCAGCTTTATCGGGACAGACTACGAGCAGTACTTC.

J is TRBJ1-5 and V is TRBV7-9; D is possibly TRBD1 (5 bases). The CDR3 has 15 residues. Germline CDR1 reads SEHNR; CDR2 reads FQNEAQ (reference sequence). V was clipped by 1 base and J by 0 bases, with 7 bases between them. The DNA for the CDR3 is TGTGCCAGCAGCTTAGGACAGTATAGCAATCAGCCCCAGCATTTT. Its protein is CASSLGQYSNQPQHF.

This chain connects TRBV9 to TRBJ2-7, with D possibly matching TRBD2 (5 bases). The V end lost 5 bases, the J end lost 2 bases, and 11 bases lay between the germline ends. The V gene's germline CDR1 is SGDLS and CDR2 YYNGEE. CDR3 size: 13 residues. The DNA of the CDR3 is TGTGCCAGCAGGTTTGACGGGACCTACGAGCAGTACTTC. The encoded protein is CASRFDGTYEQYF.

The V and J genes are TRBV4-2 and TRBJ2-5; D unresolved. CDR3 size: 11 residues. Trimming left V 5 bases short and J 5 bases short, with 6 bases between. Germline-derived CDR1 and CDR2 are LGHNA and YNFKEQ. The CDR3: CASSSEETQYF. The CDR3 nucleotides are TGTGCCAGCAGCTCGGAGGAGACCCAGTACTTC.

The CDR3 is CASGRDTNPTDTQYF. The DNA of the CDR3 is TGCGCCAGCGGCCGGGACACAAACCCTACAGATACGCAGTATTTT. The chain carries TRBV5-1 and TRBJ2-3, with D maybe TRBD1 (6 bases). Between the trimmed V and J ends, which lost 7 bases and 3 bases, there was a span of 18 bases. Germline CDR1 SGHRS, CDR2 YFSETQ. The CDR3 contains 15 residues.

The chain recombines TRBV23-1 with TRBJ1-2; D is ambiguous. TRBV23-1 is designated an ORF whose function remains uncertain. The CDR3 covers 13 residues. Trimming pared 10 bases from V and 0 bases from J, leaving 12 bases between. Written as DNA, the CDR3 is TGCGCCAACTCCAGGCGGGCTAACTATGGCTACACCTTC. Translation: CANSRRANYGYTF.

This clone has just a few counts. The chain is built from TRBV6-6 and TRBJ2-1; 13 positions match TRBD2. The CDR3 covers 16 residues. Germline lookup yields CDR1 MNHNY and CDR2 SVGAGI (reference sequence). The trim removed 6 bases at V and 8 bases at J, leaving 10 bases unmatched. This CDR3 is CASRLAGGPIADEQFF. CDR3 in DNA: TGTGCCAGCAGACTAGCGGGAGGGCCCATCGCCGATGAGCAGTTCTTC.

The rearrangement uses TRBV28 and TRBJ1-2, with a tentative D call TRBD1 (6 bases). The CDR3 is made up of 15 amino acids. Germline CDR1 MDHEN, CDR2 SYDVKM. V was trimmed by 5 bases and J by 3 bases, leaving 16 bases between them. The chain's CDR3 is CASSLPGHPDYGYTF. The CDR3 coding sequence is TGTGCCAGCAGTCTACCGGGACATCCGGACTATGGCTACACCTTC.